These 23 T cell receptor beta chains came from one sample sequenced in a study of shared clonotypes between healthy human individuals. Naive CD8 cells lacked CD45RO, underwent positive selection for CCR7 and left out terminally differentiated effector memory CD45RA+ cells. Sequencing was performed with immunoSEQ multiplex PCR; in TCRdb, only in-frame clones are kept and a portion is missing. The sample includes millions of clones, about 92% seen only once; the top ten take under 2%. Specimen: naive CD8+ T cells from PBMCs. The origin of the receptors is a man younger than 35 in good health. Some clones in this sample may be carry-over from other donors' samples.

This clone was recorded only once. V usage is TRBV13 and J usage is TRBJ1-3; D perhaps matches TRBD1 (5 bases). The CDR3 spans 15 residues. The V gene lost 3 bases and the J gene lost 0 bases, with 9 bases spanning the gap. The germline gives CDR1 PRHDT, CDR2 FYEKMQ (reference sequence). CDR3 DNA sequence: TGTGCCAGCAGCTTGGGACCGCCCTCTGGAAACACCATATATTTT. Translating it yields CASSLGPPSGNTIYF.

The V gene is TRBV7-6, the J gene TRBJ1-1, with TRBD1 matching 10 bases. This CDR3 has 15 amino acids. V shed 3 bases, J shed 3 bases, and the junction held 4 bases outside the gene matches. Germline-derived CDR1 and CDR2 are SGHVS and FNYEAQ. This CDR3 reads CASSFSGQGDTEAFF. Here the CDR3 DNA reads TGTGCCAGCAGCTTTTCAGGACAGGGGGACACTGAAGCTTTCTTT.

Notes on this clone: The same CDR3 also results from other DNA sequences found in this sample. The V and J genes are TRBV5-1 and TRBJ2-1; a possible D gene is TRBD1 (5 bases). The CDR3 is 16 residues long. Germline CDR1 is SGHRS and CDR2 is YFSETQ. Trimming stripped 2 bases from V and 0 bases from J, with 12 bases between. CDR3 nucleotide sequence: TGCGCCAGCAGCTTAACAGGTCCGAGCTCCTACAATGAGCAGTTCTTC. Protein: CASSLTGPSSYNEQFF.

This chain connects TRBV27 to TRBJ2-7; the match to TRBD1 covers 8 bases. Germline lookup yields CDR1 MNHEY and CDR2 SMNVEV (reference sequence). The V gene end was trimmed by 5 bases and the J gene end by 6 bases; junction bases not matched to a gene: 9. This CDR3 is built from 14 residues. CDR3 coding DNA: TGTGCCAGCAGTAACGGACAGGGCCGTCTCGAGCAGTACTTC. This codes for CASSNGQGRLEQYF.

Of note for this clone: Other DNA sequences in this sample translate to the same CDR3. CDR3 coding DNA: TGTGCCAGCAGCTTAACGAGGGATACGCAGTATTTT. This translates into CASSLTRDTQYF. The rearrangement links TRBV7-3 to TRBJ2-3; D remains unclear. The V end was cut by 0 bases, the J end by 6 bases, with 4 bases between. Germline CDR1 is SGHTA and CDR2 is FQGTGA. The CDR3 has 12 amino acids.

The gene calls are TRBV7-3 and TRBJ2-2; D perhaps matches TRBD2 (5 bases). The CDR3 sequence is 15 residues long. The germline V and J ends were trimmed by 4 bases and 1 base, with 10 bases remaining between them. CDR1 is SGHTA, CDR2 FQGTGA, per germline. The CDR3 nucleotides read TGTGCCAGCAGCTCTCCAGAGGGGAACACCGGGGAGCTGTTTTTT. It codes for CASSSPEGNTGELFF.

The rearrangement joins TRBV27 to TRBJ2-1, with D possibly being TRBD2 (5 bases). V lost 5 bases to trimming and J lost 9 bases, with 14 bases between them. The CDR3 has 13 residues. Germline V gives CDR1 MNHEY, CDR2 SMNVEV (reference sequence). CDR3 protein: CASSQRNVGEQFF. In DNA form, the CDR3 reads TGTGCCAGCAGTCAGCGGAACGTGGGTGAGCAGTTCTTC.

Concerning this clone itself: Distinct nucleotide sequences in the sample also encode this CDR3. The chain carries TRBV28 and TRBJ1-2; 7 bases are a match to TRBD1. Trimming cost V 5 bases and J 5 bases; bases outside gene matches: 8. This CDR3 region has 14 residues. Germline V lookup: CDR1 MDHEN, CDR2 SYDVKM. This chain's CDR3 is CASSPTGTAYGYTF. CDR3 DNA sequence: TGTGCCAGCAGTCCCACTGGGACAGCGTATGGCTACACCTTC.

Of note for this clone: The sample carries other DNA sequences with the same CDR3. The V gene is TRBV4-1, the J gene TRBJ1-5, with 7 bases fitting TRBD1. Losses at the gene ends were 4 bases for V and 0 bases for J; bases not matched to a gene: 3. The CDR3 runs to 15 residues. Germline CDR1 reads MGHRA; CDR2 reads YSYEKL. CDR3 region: CASSPGTASNQPQHF. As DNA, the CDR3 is TGCGCCAGCAGCCCGGGGACAGCTAGCAATCAGCCCCAGCATTTT.

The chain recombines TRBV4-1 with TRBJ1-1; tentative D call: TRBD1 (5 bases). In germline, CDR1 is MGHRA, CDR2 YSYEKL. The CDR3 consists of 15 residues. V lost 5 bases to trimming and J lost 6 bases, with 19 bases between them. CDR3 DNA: TGCGCCAGCAGCTCCCGGACGGGGGGTTTCGCTGAAGCTTTCTTT. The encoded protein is CASSSRTGGFAEAFF.

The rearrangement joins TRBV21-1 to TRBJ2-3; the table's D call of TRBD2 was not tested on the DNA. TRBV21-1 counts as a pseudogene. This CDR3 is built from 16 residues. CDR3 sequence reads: CASSKVPRELVDTQYF. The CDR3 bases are TGTGCCAGCAGCAAAGTCCCGCGGGAGTTAGTAGATACGCAGTATTTT.

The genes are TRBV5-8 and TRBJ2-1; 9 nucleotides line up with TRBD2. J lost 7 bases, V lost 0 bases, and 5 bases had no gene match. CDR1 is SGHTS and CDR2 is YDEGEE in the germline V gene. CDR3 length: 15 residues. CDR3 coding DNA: TGTGCCAGCAGCTTGGGCCGGACTAGCGCAAATGAGCAGTTCTTC. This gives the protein CASSLGRTSANEQFF.

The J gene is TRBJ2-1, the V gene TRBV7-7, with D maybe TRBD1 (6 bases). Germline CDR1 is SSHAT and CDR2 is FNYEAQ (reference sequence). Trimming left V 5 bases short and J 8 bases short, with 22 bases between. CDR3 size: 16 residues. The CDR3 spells CASSRGQFPATDEQFF. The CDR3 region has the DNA TGTGCCAGCAGCCGAGGACAGTTCCCGGCTACTGATGAGCAGTTCTTC.

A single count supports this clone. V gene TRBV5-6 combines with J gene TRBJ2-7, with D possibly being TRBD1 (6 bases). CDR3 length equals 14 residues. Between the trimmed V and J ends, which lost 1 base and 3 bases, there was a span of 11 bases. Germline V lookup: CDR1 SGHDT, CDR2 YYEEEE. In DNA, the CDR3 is TGTGCCAGCAGCTTGATGTCGACAGGCTACGAGCAGTACTTC. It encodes CASSLMSTGYEQYF.

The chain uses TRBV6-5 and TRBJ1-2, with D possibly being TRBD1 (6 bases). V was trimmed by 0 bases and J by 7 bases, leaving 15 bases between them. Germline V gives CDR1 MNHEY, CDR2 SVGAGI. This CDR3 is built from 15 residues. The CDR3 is CASSYSGRGSPGYTF. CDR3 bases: TGTGCCAGCAGTTACTCGGGCAGGGGATCTCCTGGCTACACCTTC.

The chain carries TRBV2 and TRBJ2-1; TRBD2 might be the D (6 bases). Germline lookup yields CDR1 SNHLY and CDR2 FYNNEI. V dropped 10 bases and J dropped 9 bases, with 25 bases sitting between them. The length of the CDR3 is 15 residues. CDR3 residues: CAIQLTGSSRGEQFF. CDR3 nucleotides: TGTGCCATCCAGTTAACCGGGAGCTCCCGGGGTGAGCAGTTCTTC. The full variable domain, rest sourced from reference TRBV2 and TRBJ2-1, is EPEVTQTPSHQVTQMGQEVILRCVPISNHLYFYWYRQILGQKVEFLVSFYNNEISEKSEIFDDQFSVERPDGSNFTLKIRSTKLEDSAMYFCAIQLTGSSRGEQFFGPGTRLTVL.

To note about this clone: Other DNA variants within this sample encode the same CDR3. The CDR3 is CASSLFGQPQHF. The DNA of the CDR3 is TGTGCCAGCAGCTTATTCGGCCAGCCCCAGCATTTT. The chain employs TRBV7-9 and TRBJ1-5; D is undetermined. Trimming took 2 bases from V and 7 from J, leaving 6 bases between them. The CDR3 extends over 12 amino acids. CDR1 SEHNR and CDR2 FQNEAQ come from the germline V gene (reference sequence).

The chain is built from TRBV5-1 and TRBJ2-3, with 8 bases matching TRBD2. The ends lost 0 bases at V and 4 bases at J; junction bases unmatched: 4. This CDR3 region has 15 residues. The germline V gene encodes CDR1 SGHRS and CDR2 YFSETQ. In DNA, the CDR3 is TGCGCCAGCAGCTTGGGACTAGCGAGCTCAGATACGCAGTATTTT. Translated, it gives CASSLGLASSDTQYF. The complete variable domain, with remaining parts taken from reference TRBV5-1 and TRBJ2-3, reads KAGVTQTPRYLIKTRGQQVTLSCSPISGHRSVSWYQQTPGQGLQFLFEYFSETQRNKGNFPGRFSGRQFSNSRSEMNVSTLELGDSALYLCASSLGLASSDTQYFGPGTRLTVL.

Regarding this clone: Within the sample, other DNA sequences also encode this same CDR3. CDR3 DNA sequence: TGTGCCAGCAGCTGGGGTACAGGGGCCGGGGAGCTGTTTTTT. It encodes CASSWGTGAGELFF. The chain recombines TRBV5-6 with TRBJ2-2; 7 nucleotides align to TRBD1. Germline CDR1 is SGHDT and CDR2 is YYEEEE. Trimming took 3 bases from V and 6 from J; bases not matched to a gene: 5. CDR3 length equals 14 residues.

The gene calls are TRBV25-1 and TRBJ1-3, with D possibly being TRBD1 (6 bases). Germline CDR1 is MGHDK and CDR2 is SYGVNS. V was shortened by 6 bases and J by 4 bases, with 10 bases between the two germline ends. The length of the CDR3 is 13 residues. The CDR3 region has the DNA TGTGCCAGCAGGGACAGCATAGGAAACACCATATATTTT. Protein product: CASRDSIGNTIYF.

The CDR3 sequence: CASSGQGNIQYF. The CDR3 nucleotides are TGTGCCAGCAGTGGACAGGGAAACATTCAGTACTTC. J is TRBJ2-4 and V is TRBV7-9; 8 bases align to TRBD1. V lost 6 bases and J lost 6; bases outside the gene matches: 1. The CDR3 spans 12 residues. Germline CDR1 and CDR2: SEHNR and FQNEAQ (reference sequence).

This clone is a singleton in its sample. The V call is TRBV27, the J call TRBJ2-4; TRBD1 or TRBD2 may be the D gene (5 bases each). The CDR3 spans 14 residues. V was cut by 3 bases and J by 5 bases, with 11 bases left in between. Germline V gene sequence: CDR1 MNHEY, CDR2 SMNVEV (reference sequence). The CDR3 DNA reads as TGTGCCAGCAGTTTTAGGGACGGCGAAAACATTCAGTACTTC. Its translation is CASSFRDGENIQYF.

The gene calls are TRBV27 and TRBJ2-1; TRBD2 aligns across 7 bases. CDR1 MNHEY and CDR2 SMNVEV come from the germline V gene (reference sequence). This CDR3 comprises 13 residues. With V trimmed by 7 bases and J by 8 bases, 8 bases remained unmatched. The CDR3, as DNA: TGTGCCAGCATAGGGACGGGGGGATATGAGCAGTTCTTC. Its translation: CASIGTGGYEQFF.